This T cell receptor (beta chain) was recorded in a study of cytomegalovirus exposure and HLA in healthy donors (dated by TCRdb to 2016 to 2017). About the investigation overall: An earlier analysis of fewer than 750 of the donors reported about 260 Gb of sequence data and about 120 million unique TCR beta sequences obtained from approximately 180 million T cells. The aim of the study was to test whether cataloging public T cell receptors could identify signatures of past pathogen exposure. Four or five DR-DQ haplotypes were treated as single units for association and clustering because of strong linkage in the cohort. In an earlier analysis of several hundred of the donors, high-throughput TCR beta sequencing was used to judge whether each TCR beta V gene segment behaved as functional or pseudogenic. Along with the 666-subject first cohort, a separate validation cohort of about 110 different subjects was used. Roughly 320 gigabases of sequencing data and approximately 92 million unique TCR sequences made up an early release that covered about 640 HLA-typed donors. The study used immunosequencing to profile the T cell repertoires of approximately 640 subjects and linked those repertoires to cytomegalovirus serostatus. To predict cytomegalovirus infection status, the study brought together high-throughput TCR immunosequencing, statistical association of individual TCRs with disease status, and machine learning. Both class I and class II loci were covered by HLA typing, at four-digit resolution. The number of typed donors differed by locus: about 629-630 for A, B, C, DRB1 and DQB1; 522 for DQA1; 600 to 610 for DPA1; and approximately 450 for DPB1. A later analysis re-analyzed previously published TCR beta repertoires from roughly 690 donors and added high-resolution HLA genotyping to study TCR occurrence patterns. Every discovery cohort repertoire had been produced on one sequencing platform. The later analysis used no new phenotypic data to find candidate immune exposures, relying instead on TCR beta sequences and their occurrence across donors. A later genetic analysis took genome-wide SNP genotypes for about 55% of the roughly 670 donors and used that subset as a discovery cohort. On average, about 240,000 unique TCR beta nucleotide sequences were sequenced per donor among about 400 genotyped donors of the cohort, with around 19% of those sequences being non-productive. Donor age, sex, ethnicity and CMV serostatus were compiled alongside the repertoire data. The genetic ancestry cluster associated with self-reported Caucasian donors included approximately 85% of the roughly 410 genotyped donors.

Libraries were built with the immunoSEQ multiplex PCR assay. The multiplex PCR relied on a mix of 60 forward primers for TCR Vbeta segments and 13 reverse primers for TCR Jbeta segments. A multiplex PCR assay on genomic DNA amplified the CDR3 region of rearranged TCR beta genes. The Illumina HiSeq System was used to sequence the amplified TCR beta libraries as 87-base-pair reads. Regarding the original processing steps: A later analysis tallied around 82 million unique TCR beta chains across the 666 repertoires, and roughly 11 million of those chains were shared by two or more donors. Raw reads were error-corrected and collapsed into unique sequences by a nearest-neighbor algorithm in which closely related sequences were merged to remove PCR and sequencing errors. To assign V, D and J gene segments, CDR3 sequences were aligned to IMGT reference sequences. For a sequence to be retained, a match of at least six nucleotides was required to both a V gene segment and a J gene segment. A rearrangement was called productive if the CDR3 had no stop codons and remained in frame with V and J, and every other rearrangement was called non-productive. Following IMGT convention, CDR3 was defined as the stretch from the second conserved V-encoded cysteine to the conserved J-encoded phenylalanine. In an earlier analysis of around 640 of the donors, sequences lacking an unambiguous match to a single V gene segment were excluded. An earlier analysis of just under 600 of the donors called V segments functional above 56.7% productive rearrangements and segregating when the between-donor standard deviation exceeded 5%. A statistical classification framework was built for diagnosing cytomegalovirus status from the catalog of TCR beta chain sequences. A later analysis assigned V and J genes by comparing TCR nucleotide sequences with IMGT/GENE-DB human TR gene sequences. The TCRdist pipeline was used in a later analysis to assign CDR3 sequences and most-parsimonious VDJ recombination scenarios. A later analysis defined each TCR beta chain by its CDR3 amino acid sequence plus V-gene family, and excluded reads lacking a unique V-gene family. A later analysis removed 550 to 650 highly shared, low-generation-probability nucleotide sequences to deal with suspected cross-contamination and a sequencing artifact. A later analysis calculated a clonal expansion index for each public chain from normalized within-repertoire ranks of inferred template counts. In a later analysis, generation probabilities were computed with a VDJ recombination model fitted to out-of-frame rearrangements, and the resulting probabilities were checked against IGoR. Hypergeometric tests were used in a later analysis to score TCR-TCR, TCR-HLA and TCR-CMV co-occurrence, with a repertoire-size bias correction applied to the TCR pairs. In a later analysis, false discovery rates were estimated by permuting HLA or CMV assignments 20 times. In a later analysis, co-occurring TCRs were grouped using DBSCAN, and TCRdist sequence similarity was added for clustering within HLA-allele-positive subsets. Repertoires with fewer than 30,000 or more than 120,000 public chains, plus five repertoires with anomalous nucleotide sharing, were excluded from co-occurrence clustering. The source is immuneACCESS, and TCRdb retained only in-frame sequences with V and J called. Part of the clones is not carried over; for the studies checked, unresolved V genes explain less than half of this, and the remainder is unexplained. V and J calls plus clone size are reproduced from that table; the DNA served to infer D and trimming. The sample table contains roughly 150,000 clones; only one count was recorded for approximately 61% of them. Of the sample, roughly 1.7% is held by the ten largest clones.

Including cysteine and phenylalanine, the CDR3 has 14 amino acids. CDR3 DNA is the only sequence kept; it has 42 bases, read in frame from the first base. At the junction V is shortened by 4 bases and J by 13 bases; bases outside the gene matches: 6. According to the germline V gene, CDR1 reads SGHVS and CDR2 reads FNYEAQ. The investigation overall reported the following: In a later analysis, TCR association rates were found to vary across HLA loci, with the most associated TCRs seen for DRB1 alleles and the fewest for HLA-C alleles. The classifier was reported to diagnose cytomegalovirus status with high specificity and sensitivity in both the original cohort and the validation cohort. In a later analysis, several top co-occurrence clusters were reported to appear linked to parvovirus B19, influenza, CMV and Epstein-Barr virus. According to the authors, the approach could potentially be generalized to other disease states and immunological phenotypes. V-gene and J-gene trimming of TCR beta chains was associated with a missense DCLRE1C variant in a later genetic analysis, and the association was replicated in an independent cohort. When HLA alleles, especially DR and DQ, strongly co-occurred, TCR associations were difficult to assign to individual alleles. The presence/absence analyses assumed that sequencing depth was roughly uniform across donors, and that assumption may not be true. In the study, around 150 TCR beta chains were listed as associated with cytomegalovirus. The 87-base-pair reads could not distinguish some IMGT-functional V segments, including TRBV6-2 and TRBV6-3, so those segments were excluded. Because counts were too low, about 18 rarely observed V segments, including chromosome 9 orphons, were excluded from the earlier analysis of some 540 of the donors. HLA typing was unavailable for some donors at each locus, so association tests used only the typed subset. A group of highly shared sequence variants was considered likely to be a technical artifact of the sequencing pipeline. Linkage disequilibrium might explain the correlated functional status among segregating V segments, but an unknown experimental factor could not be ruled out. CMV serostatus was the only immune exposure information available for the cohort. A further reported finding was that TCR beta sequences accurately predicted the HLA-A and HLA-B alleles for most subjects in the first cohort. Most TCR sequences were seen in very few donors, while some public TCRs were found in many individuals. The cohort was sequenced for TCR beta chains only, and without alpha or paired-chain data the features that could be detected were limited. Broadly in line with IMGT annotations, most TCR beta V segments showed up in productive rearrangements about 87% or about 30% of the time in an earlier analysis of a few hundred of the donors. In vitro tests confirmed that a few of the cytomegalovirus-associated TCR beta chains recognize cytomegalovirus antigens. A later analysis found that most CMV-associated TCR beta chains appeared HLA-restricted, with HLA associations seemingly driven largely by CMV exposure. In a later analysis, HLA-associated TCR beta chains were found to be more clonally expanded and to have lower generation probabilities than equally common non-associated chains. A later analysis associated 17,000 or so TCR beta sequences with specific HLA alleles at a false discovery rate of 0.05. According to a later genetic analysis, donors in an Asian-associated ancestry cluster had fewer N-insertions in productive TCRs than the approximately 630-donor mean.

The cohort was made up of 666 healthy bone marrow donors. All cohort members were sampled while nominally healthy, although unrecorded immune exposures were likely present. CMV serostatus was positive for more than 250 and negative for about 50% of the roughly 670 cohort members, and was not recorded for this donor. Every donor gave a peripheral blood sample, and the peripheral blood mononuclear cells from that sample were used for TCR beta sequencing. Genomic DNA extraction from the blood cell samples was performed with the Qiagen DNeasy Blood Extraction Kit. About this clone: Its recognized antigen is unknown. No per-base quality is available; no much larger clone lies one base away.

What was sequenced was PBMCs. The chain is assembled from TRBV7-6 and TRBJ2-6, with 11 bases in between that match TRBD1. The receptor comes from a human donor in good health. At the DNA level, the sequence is TGTGCCAGCAGCTCAGGACAGGGGGCGGAGGTCCTGACTTTC. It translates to CASSSGQGAEVLTF.